The rows below give T cell receptor beta chains drawn from one sample of a study of Graves' ophthalmopathy and Graves' hyperthyroidism. TCRdb re-called the multiplex PCR reads through MiXCR, storing one row per CDR3 protein. The sample comprises under 400,000 distinct CDR3 sequences, about a sixth of which are singletons, and approximately 13% rests with the top ten. Material: peripheral blood. These receptors originate from an adult man with Graves' ophthalmopathy. CDR3s include the opening cysteine and the closing phenylalanine or tryptophan. Fields, in order: J gene, V gene, D gene, clone size, CDR3 protein, CDR3 DNA. A D gene is named only where the DNA matches it firmly. Clone size is given for some rows only: seen once, a few or many times, or a class if the clone is expanded.

TRBJ2-7 TRBV20-1 . many CSAPSRPGSGYEQYF TGCAGTGCCCCTTCCCGACCGGGATCGGGCTACGAGCAGTACTTC
TRBJ1-2 TRBV5-1 TRBD1 many CASSLGQGADYGYTF TGCGCCAGCAGCTTGGGACAGGGAGCGGACTATGGCTACACCTTC
TRBJ2-1 TRBV9 . . CASSGAGRSNEQFF TGTGCCAGCAGCGGTGCCGGGCGTAGCAATGAGCAGTTCTTC
TRBJ2-2 TRBV5-1 . many CASSSFSPDTGELFF TGCGCCAGCAGCTCTTTCTCCCCCGACACCGGGGAGCTGTTTTTT
TRBJ2-7 TRBV20-1 . . CSAPKRTRGYEQYF TGCAGTGCTCCGAAGAGGACCCGGGGCTACGAGCAGTACTTC
TRBJ2-7 TRBV6-1 TRBD2 many CAGRVAGEYEQYF TGTGCCGGTCGGGTGGCGGGAGAGTACGAGCAGTACTTC
TRBJ2-5 TRBV5-4 TRBD2 . CASSPSLAGGQETQYF TGTGCCAGCAGCCCATCACTAGCGGGAGGCCAAGAGACCCAGTACTTC
TRBJ2-2 TRBV15 . . CATSRAGAFTGELFF TGTGCCACCAGCAGAGCGGGGGCCTTCACCGGGGAGCTGTTTTTT
TRBJ2-2 TRBV6-5 TRBD2 . CASSYRAGVVTGELFF TGTGCCAGCAGTTACAGAGCGGGAGTGGTCACCGGGGAGCTGTTTTTT
TRBJ1-2 TRBV5-4 TRBD1 many CASSPREGAQGYTF TGTGCCAGCAGCCCCCGGGAGGGGGCGCAAGGCTACACCTTC
TRBJ1-1 TRBV29-1 . . CSVRDPTAKAFF TGCAGCGTCCGGGATCCGACCGCCAAAGCTTTCTTT
TRBJ2-5 TRBV18 TRBD1 many CASSPQQGLQETQYF TGTGCCAGCTCACCACAACAGGGGCTCCAAGAGACCCAGTACTTC
TRBJ1-2 TRBV7-9 . many CASSLGAETYGYTF TGTGCCAGCAGCCTAGGGGCGGAAACCTATGGCTACACCTTC
TRBJ2-2 TRBV6-1 . many CASSGASGELFF TGTGCCAGCAGTGGGGCGAGCGGGGAGCTGTTTTTT
TRBJ2-7 TRBV5-1 TRBD2 many CASSPSSGSLEQYF TGCGCCAGCAGCCCCTCTAGCGGGAGTTTGGAGCAGTACTTC
TRBJ2-5 TRBV5-6 . many CASSLPATALFETQYF TGTGCCAGCAGCTTGCCTGCGACAGCTTTGTTTGAGACCCAGTACTTC
TRBJ2-5 TRBV30 TRBD2 many CAWSVPDVSGGEETQYF TGTGCCTGGAGTGTACCTGATGTTAGCGGGGGGGAAGAGACCCAGTACTTC
TRBJ2-7 TRBV10-3 TRBD1 many CAIRRDRDYEQYF TGTGCCATCAGGAGGGACAGGGACTACGAGCAGTACTTC
TRBJ2-7 TRBV15 . . CATSSAGGEQYF TGTGCCACCAGCAGCGCAGGCGGGGAGCAGTACTTC
TRBJ1-1 TRBV6-1 TRBD1 many CASSDAGTGVTEAFF TGTGCCAGCAGTGACGCCGGGACAGGGGTCACTGAAGCTTTCTTT
TRBJ1-2 TRBV6-1 . many CASRPGRVNYGYTF TGTGCCAGCAGGCCCGGGAGAGTAAACTATGGCTACACCTTC
TRBJ1-2 TRBV20-1 . . CSARDQRDFANYGYTF TGCAGTGCTAGAGATCAGAGGGACTTTGCCAACTATGGCTACACCTTC
TRBJ2-7 TRBV10-3 TRBD2 . CAISALAGPYEQYF TGTGCCATCAGTGCCCTAGCGGGACCCTACGAGCAGTACTTC
TRBJ1-1 TRBV6-2/TRBV6-3 . many CASSYVYTEAFF TGTGCCAGCAGTTACGTATACACTGAAGCTTTCTTT
TRBJ2-3 TRBV11-2 . many CASSNSGSPDTQYF TGTGCCAGCAGCAATAGCGGTTCCCCGGATACGCAGTATTTT
TRBJ1-3 TRBV2 . many CASSELSTKSGNTIYF TGTGCCAGCAGTGAACTCTCGACAAAGTCTGGAAACACCATATATTTT
TRBJ2-2 TRBV9 . many CASSVDRQGGNTGELFF TGTGCCAGCAGCGTAGATCGCCAGGGTGGTAACACCGGGGAGCTGTTTTTT
TRBJ2-7 TRBV12-3/TRBV12-4 TRBD1 many CASSLKAGGVWSYEQYF TGTGCCAGCAGTTTGAAGGCAGGGGGCGTATGGTCCTACGAGCAGTACTTC
TRBJ2-7 TRBV7-2 TRBD1 many CASSSYIPGTGGNLHEQYF TGTGCCAGCAGCTCCTATATACCCGGGACAGGGGGCAACCTCCACGAGCAGTACTTC
TRBJ2-2 TRBV5-1 . many CASSSTRGNTGELFF TGCGCCAGCAGCTCGACTCGTGGGAACACCGGGGAGCTGTTTTTT
TRBJ2-7 TRBV2 TRBD2 few CASSPGLVVDEQYF TGTGCCAGCAGTCCGGGACTAGTGGTCGACGAGCAGTACTTC
TRBJ1-2 TRBV6-5 . . CASSYSFRPVDGYTF TGTGCCAGCAGTTACTCGTTCAGGCCTGTGGATGGCTACACCTTC
TRBJ1-1 TRBV20-1 TRBD1 many CSADPGATGAYNTEAFF TGCAGTGCTGACCCTGGGGCTACAGGGGCCTACAACACTGAAGCTTTCTTT
TRBJ1-2 TRBV6-5 TRBD1 many CASSSPHRGQNYGYTF TGTGCCAGCAGTTCCCCCCACAGGGGGCAAAACTATGGCTACACCTTC
TRBJ2-7 TRBV2 TRBD1 many CASSGQGHYEQYF TGTGCCAGCAGTGGACAGGGTCACTACGAGCAGTACTTC
TRBJ2-7 TRBV5-1 . many CASSLDRPDLGYEQYF TGCGCCAGCAGCTTGGATAGACCGGATCTTGGGTACGAGCAGTACTTC
TRBJ1-1 TRBV28 . many CASSLKGGRPKAFF TGTGCCAGCAGTTTAAAAGGGGGTCGTCCCAAAGCTTTCTTT
TRBJ2-5 TRBV24-1 . many CATSEDRETQYF TGTGCCACCAGTGAAGATAGAGAGACCCAGTACTTC
TRBJ1-6 TRBV30 . many CAWSGSQMDSPLHF TGTGCCTGGAGCGGGTCACAAATGGATTCACCCCTCCACTTT
TRBJ1-5 TRBV15 . many CATSRVSWGFSNQPQHF TGTGCCACCAGCAGAGTCTCCTGGGGTTTTAGCAATCAGCCCCAGCATTTT
TRBJ1-1 TRBV5-1 TRBD1 . CASKRQGLGMNTEAFF TGCGCCAGCAAACGACAGGGGCTAGGGATGAACACTGAAGCTTTCTTT
TRBJ2-2 TRBV11-1 TRBD2 many CASSILIAGGNTGELFF TGTGCCAGCAGCATACTCATAGCGGGAGGGAACACCGGGGAGCTGTTTTTT
TRBJ2-7 TRBV4-1 . many CASSQDSGDYEQYF TGCGCCAGCAGCCAAGACTCGGGAGACTACGAGCAGTACTTC
TRBJ1-3 TRBV20-1 TRBD1 many CSALLTGAGNTIYF TGCAGTGCTCTCCTGACAGGGGCTGGAAACACCATATATTTT
TRBJ2-5 TRBV4-2 . many CASSQDQDETQYF TGTGCCAGCAGCCAAGATCAGGACGAGACCCAGTACTTC
TRBJ2-4 TRBV12-3/TRBV12-4 . few CASSRDLAKNIQYF TGTGCCAGCAGCCGAGACTTAGCCAAAAACATTCAGTACTTC
TRBJ2-5 TRBV3-1 . many CASSLREAQYF TGTGCCAGCAGCCTAAGGGAAGCCCAGTACTTC
TRBJ2-2 TRBV28 . . CASSTRPSNTGELFF TGTGCCAGCAGTACCCGACCTTCGAACACCGGGGAGCTGTTTTTT
TRBJ1-5 TRBV28 TRBD1 many CASSFGGQANQPQHF TGTGCCAGCAGTTTTGGGGGACAGGCTAATCAGCCCCAGCATTTT